This entry concerns a single T cell receptor beta chain. What it binds is not known. A TCRbeta library incorporating unique molecular identifiers was prepared. MiXCR, run by TCRdb on the PCR reads, gives a single entry per CDR3 protein. The sample holds under 400,000 distinct CDR3 sequences; roughly 25% are singletons and the top ten take 11%. The entry originates in a study of T-cell reconstitution after alpha-beta-depleted transplantation in children. J was trimmed by 0 bases and V by 5 bases; bases with no gene match: 12. CDR3 size: 18 residues. Germline CDR1 is LNHDA and CDR2 is SQIVND (reference sequence). Study-wide results and limits: Approximately two months post-transplant, alpha-beta T cells reportedly originated from several hundred expanded graft clones. It was newly produced T cells that mostly accounted for T-cell counts and diversity one year after transplant.

This chain joins TRBV19 and TRBJ2-1, with TRBD2 matching 8 bases. This TCR was recovered from a male patient between 5 and 17 years old who had a stem cell transplant for acute lymphoblastic leukemia, so the T cells may come from the graft donor. The material was PBMCs, mostly from graft donor cells, obtained 180 days after TCRalphabeta/CD19-depleted stem cell transplant. The CDR3 nucleotides are TGTGCCAGTAGTCATCCTTTAGCGGGACTGAGCTCCTACAATGAGCAGTTCTTC. Its protein is CASSHPLAGLSSYNEQFF.